This is a list of T cell receptor beta chains from one sample in a study of beta chain features in type 1 diabetes. Clones were sequenced by immunoSEQ multiplex PCR, and TCRdb holds only the in-frame ones, with some missing. The sample shows hundreds of thousands of clones, 15% of them seen only once. Sequencing used naive CD4+ T cells from blood. These receptors were obtained from a man aged 18-30 years in good health. The CDR3 runs from the conserved cysteine through the conserved F or W. Fields, in order: V gene, D gene, clone size, J gene, CDR3 DNA, CDR3 protein. A D gene is named only where the DNA matches it firmly. A row's size may be missing; if present it is once, few, many or a size class.

V gene: TRBV5-1
D gene: .
clone size: few
J gene: TRBJ1-4
CDR3 DNA: TGCGCCAGCAGCTTGGAGGAATGGACCGAAAAACTGTTTTTT
CDR3 protein: CASSLEEWTEKLFF

V gene: TRBV11-2
D gene: .
clone size: few
J gene: TRBJ1-2
CDR3 DNA: TGTGCCAGCAGCTTAGGATCAAGGATTTACTATGGCTACACCTTC
CDR3 protein: CASSLGSRIYYGYTF

V gene: TRBV7-2
D gene: .
clone size: once
J gene: TRBJ2-3
CDR3 DNA: TGTGCCAGCAGCCCCTCCTTTGCGGATACAGCGGGCGGCACAGATACGCAGTATTTT
CDR3 protein: CASSPSFADTAGGTDTQYF

V gene: TRBV6-1
D gene: TRBD1
clone size: .
J gene: TRBJ1-2
CDR3 DNA: TGTGCCAGTCGGGACAGGGCGTTCTATGGCTACACCTTC
CDR3 protein: CASRDRAFYGYTF

V gene: TRBV15
D gene: .
clone size: few
J gene: TRBJ1-2
CDR3 DNA: TGTGCCACCAGCAGAGAGTCACAGGCGGGGCATTCCTCTGGCTACACCTTC
CDR3 protein: CATSRESQAGHSSGYTF

V gene: TRBV6-5
D gene: .
clone size: .
J gene: TRBJ2-3
CDR3 DNA: TGTGCCAGCAGTTACAAACGAAGGCAGTATTTT
CDR3 protein: CASSYKRRQYF

V gene: TRBV5-1
D gene: .
clone size: .
J gene: TRBJ1-2
CDR3 DNA: TGCGCCAGCAGCTTGGAATCTAACTATGGCTACACCTTC
CDR3 protein: CASSLESNYGYTF

V gene: TRBV9
D gene: TRBD2
clone size: .
J gene: TRBJ2-1
CDR3 DNA: TGTGCCAGCAGCGACGGCCGGCAAGGGGAGGGCCCCTACAATGAGCAGTTCTTC
CDR3 protein: CASSDGRQGEGPYNEQFF

V gene: TRBV5-1
D gene: TRBD1
clone size: few
J gene: TRBJ1-1
CDR3 DNA: TGCGCCAGCAGCAGGTCCGGGACAGAGTCTTCGAACACTGAAGCTTTCTTT
CDR3 protein: CASSRSGTESSNTEAFF

V gene: TRBV7-2
D gene: TRBD2
clone size: .
J gene: TRBJ2-7
CDR3 DNA: TGTGCCAGCAGCTTTAGCGGGAGGAGCAACGAGCAGTACTTC
CDR3 protein: CASSFSGRSNEQYF

V gene: TRBV19
D gene: .
clone size: .
J gene: TRBJ2-3
CDR3 DNA: TGTGCCACCCATTGGGGCCGAGCTAGCACAGATACGCAGTATTTT
CDR3 protein: CATHWGRASTDTQYF

V gene: TRBV7-2
D gene: .
clone size: few
J gene: TRBJ2-7
CDR3 DNA: TGTGCCAGCAGCGCCACATTCCACGAGCAGTACTTC
CDR3 protein: CASSATFHEQYF

V gene: TRBV18
D gene: .
clone size: .
J gene: TRBJ2-6
CDR3 DNA: TGTGCCAGCTCACCACGCCGGGGGCCAATCAACTCTGGGGCCAACGTCCTGACTTTC
CDR3 protein: CASSPRRGPINSGANVLTF

V gene: TRBV2
D gene: TRBD1
clone size: few
J gene: TRBJ2-4
CDR3 DNA: TGTGCCAGCAGGGGACAGCTTCTAGCCAAAAACATTCAGTACTTC
CDR3 protein: CASRGQLLAKNIQYF

V gene: TRBV5-4
D gene: TRBD2
clone size: .
J gene: TRBJ2-5
CDR3 DNA: TGTGCCAGCAGCTTGCTTGGTAGCGGGACCCGAGAGACCCAGTACTTC
CDR3 protein: CASSLLGSGTRETQYF

V gene: TRBV9
D gene: .
clone size: few
J gene: TRBJ1-1
CDR3 DNA: TGTGCCAGCAGCCTTAGGGTGGACACTAACACTGAAGCTTTCTTT
CDR3 protein: CASSLRVDTNTEAFF

V gene: TRBV14
D gene: .
clone size: few
J gene: TRBJ2-7
CDR3 DNA: TGTGCCAGCAGCCAACTCAGGGCCCACGAGCAGTACTTC
CDR3 protein: CASSQLRAHEQYF